Sequencing of this TCR beta chain was carried out in a study of control samples from healthy donors and cancer patients. The CDR3 has 13 amino acids. Germline V CDR1 and CDR2: MNHEY, SVGAGI. V lost 6 bases, J lost 2 bases, and 11 bases lay in between. The assay was immunoSEQ multiplex PCR, and TCRdb's table has in-frame clones only and misses some. The repertoire has 350,000 to 450,000 clones, 80% to 95% of them found once; the top ten carry 5.5% to 8%. This receptor was identified in a man aged 35 to 55 with head and neck cancer. The sequenced sample consisted of PBMCs. V gene TRBV6-5 combines with J gene TRBJ2-7, with D perhaps assigned TRBD1 or TRBD2 (6 bases each). The CDR3 here is CASRRDIPYEQYF. CDR3 in DNA: TGTGCCAGCAGGCGGGACATCCCCTACGAGCAGTACTTC.